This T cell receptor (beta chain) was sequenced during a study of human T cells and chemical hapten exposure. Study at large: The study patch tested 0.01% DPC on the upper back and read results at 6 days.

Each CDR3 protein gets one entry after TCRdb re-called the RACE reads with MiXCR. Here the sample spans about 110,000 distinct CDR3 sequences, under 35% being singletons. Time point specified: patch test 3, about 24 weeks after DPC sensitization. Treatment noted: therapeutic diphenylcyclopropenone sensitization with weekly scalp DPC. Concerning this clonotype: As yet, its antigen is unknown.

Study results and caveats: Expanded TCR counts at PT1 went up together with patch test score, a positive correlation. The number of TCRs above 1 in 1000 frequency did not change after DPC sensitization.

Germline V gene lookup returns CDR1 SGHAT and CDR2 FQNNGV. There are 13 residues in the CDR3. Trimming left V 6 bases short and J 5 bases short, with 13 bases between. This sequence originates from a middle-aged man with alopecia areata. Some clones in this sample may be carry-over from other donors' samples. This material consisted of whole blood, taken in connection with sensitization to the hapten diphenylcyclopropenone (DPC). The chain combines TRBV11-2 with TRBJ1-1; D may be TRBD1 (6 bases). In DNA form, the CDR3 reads TGTGCCAGCAGAATGGGGGGCGGAACTGAAGCTTTCTTT. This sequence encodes CASRMGGGTEAFF.